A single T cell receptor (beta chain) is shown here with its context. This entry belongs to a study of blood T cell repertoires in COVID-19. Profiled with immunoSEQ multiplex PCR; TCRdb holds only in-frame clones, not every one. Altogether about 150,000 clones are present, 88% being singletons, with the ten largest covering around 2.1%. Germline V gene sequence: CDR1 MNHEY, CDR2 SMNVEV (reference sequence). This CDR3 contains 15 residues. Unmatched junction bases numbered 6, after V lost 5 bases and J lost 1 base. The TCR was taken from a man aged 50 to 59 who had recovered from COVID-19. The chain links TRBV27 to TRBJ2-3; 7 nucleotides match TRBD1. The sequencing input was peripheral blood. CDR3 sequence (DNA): TGTGCCAGCAGTACGACAGGGCGGGGCACAGATACGCAGTATTTT. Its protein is CASSTTGRGTDTQYF.